The 20 T cell receptor beta chains in this list originate from one sample, sequenced in a study of a mutant IDH1 vaccine in newly diagnosed glioma. Method: immunoSEQ multiplex PCR; TCRdb's copy keeps in-frame clones and lacks some. The sample lists about 64,000 clones; 84% were seen once. The time point was: week 11, during vaccination. Vaccination comprised doses that each held 300 ug of mutant IDH1 20-mer peptide, plus topical imiquimod. No cognate antigen is known for these TCRs. The sequenced sample was PBMCs, obtained from a glioma patient whose treatment included an IDH1 peptide vaccine. All receptors come from a woman in her forties or fifties with glioma.

The chain joins TRBV30 to TRBJ1-6; 7 nucleotides align to TRBD1. The germline V gene has CDR1 GTSNPN and CDR2 SVGIG (reference sequence). CDR3 length: 13 residues. With 7 bases clipped from V and 7 bases from J, the junction kept 7 bases outside the gene matches. CDR3 coding DNA: TGTGCCTACTCGGGACAGCAAAATTCACCCCTCCACTTT. Protein: CAYSGQQNSPLHF.

The rearrangement links TRBV5-1 to TRBJ2-7, with D possibly being TRBD1 (6 bases). Germline V lookup: CDR1 SGHRS, CDR2 YFSETQ. Trimming pared 1 base from V and 7 bases from J, leaving 12 bases between. There are 13 residues in the CDR3. The CDR3 is CASSLPGAREQYF. CDR3 nucleotides: TGCGCCAGCAGCTTGCCAGGGGCTCGGGAGCAGTACTTC. Filled out from reference TRBV5-1 and TRBJ2-7, the complete variable domain reads KAGVTQTPRYLIKTRGQQVTLSCSPISGHRSVSWYQQTPGQGLQFLFEYFSETQRNKGNFPGRFSGRQFSNSRSEMNVSTLELGDSALYLCASSLPGAREQYFGPGTRLTVT.

DNA for the CDR3: TGTGCCAGCAGCTGGTACGTTTGGGAGACCCAGTACTTC. It specifies CASSWYVWETQYF. The chain joins TRBV7-2 to TRBJ2-5; no clear D gene. Trimming took 4 bases from V and 5 from J, leaving 11 bases between them. From germline, CDR1 is SGHTA and CDR2 FQGNSA. There are 13 residues in the CDR3.

This clone has more than one count but fewer than ten. This chain connects TRBV7-3 to TRBJ1-1, with a tentative D call TRBD1 (6 bases). Between the trimmed V and J ends, which lost 5 bases and 6 bases, there was a span of 16 bases. The length of the CDR3 is 14 residues. Germline V lookup: CDR1 SGHTA, CDR2 FQGTGA. The CDR3 DNA sequence: TGTGCCAGCAGCCCAGGGGCAGGGGCGGCTGAAGCTTTCTTT. It is translated as CASSPGAGAAEAFF.

Only a few counts were recorded for this clone. The rearrangement links TRBV23-1 to TRBJ1-5, with TRBD1 as a possible D gene (6 bases). TRBV23-1 is an ORF for which the function is uncertain. This CDR3 is 15 amino acids long. The ends were cut back, 4 bases at V and 2 bases at J, with 12 bases in the middle. The CDR3 protein is CASSPVTGRNQPQHF. CDR3 nucleotide sequence: TGCGCCAGCAGTCCTGTAACAGGGCGCAATCAGCCCCAGCATTTT.

The rearrangement uses TRBV14 and TRBJ2-7; TRBD1 is a possible D gene (5 bases). V lost 6 bases and J lost 3, with 9 bases in between. The CDR3 loop spans 12 amino acids. From germline, CDR1 is SGHDN and CDR2 FVKESK. Here the CDR3 DNA reads TGTGCCAGCAGTGACAGAGGCTACGAGCAGTACTTC. Its translation is CASSDRGYEQYF.

This chain links TRBV2 with TRBJ1-1; the match to TRBD1 covers 8 bases. Germline values: CDR1 SNHLY, CDR2 FYNNEI. Unmatched junction bases numbered 3, after V lost 6 bases and J lost 0 bases. The CDR3 length is 14 residues. The CDR3 loop reads CASRYRGLNTEAFF. The CDR3 nucleotides are TGTGCCAGCAGGTACAGGGGGTTGAACACTGAAGCTTTCTTT.

The chain is built from TRBV30 and TRBJ1-2; 7 nucleotides agree with TRBD1. The CDR3 runs 12 residues. In germline, CDR1 is GTSNPN, CDR2 SVGIG (reference sequence). Trimming removed 1 base from V and 8 bases from J; junction bases left unmatched: 4. For the CDR3, the DNA is TGTGCCTGGAGTGGGCAGGGGGAGGGCTACACCTTC. Protein sequence: CAWSGQGEGYTF.

The V call is TRBV28, the J call TRBJ2-7; D assignment may be TRBD1 or TRBD2 (5 bases each). The V gene's germline CDR1 is MDHEN and CDR2 SYDVKM. The CDR3 loop spans 13 amino acids. The germline V and J ends were trimmed by 8 bases and 4 bases, with 15 bases remaining between them. Here the CDR3 DNA reads TGTGCCAGCCGACCGGGGCCTGATTACGAGCAGTACTTC. This sequence encodes CASRPGPDYEQYF.

This clone was counted only a few times. V is TRBV6-5 and J is TRBJ1-1; no reliable D call. Per germline, CDR1 MNHEY and CDR2 SVGAGI. V dropped 7 bases and J dropped 1 base, with 10 bases sitting between them. This CDR3 spans 13 amino acids. The DNA for the CDR3 is TGTGCCAGCAAAAGGATCGGGAACACTGAAGCTTTCTTT. Its protein is CASKRIGNTEAFF.

The CDR3 loop is CASSLGQGWTGELFF. The CDR3 DNA sequence: TGTGCCAGCAGCCTAGGACAGGGTTGGACCGGGGAGCTGTTTTTT. This sequence joins TRBV6-5 and TRBJ2-2; the match to TRBD1 covers 8 bases. The CDR3 is 15 residues long. Germline V lookup: CDR1 MNHEY, CDR2 SVGAGI. The V gene end was trimmed by 6 bases and the J gene end by 5 bases; junction bases not matched to a gene: 8.

The chain carries TRBV27 and TRBJ1-1; the D gene is possibly TRBD1 (6 bases). The CDR3 has 16 amino acids. Germline CDR1 and CDR2: MNHEY and SMNVEV (reference sequence). Trimming removed 1 base from V and 5 bases from J, with 17 bases in between. The CDR3 coding sequence is TGTGCCAGCAGTTTATGGGGGCAGGGAGTGAGAACTGAAGCTTTCTTT. Amino acid sequence: CASSLWGQGVRTEAFF.

This sequence joins TRBV7-2 and TRBJ2-7; maybe TRBD2 (7 bases). Germline V gene sequence: CDR1 SGHTA, CDR2 FQGNSA. The CDR3 runs to 14 residues. Trimming pared 0 bases from V and 3 bases from J, leaving 9 bases between. CDR3 residues: CASSLAGGLYEQYF. The CDR3 region has the DNA TGTGCCAGCAGCTTAGCGGGGGGGCTCTACGAGCAGTACTTC.

The chain recombines TRBV9 with TRBJ2-2, with 10 bases lining up with TRBD1. Germline lookup yields CDR1 SGDLS and CDR2 YYNGEE. CDR3 size: 15 residues. Trimming removed 4 bases from V and 9 bases from J; junction bases left unmatched: 9. The CDR3 here is CASSPRGDRGRELFF. In nucleotides, the CDR3 is TGTGCCAGCAGCCCCAGGGGGGACAGGGGTCGGGAGCTGTTTTTT.

The chain has TRBV5-1 and TRBJ2-3; D might be TRBD1 (5 bases). Germline CDR1 and CDR2: SGHRS and YFSETQ. This CDR3 has 14 residues. V shed 5 bases and J shed 0 bases, with 10 bases lying between them. The CDR3 coding sequence is TGCGCCAGCAGTTTGAGGACAAGCACAGATACGCAGTATTTT. Protein product: CASSLRTSTDTQYF.

This clone was seen only once. This sequence joins TRBV19 and TRBJ2-7; no reliable D call. The germline CDR1 and CDR2 sequences are LNHDA and SQIVND (reference sequence). This CDR3 comprises 13 residues. The V and J ends lost 5 bases and 2 bases respectively, with 10 bases between them. In DNA form, the CDR3 reads TGTGCCAGTAGTCTTCACGTTGCCTACGAGCAGTACTTC. Translating it yields CASSLHVAYEQYF.

The CDR3 spells CASTPGGNNYGYTF. The DNA for the CDR3 is TGTGCCAGTACCCCCGGAGGGAACAACTATGGCTACACCTTC. J is TRBJ1-2 and V is TRBV19; D remains unclear. The germline V gene encodes CDR1 LNHDA and CDR2 SQIVND (reference sequence). Trimming stripped 7 bases from V and 2 bases from J, with 14 bases between. CDR3 size: 14 residues. Using reference TRBV19 and TRBJ1-2 for the parts outside the CDR3, the full variable domain is DGGITQSPKYLFRKEGQNVTLSCEQNLNHDAMYWYRQDPGQGLRLIYYSQIVNDFQKGDIAEGYSVSREKKESFPLTVTSAQKNPTAFYLCASTPGGNNYGYTFGSGTRLTVV.

This clone was recorded only once. The V call is TRBV9, the J call TRBJ1-1; possible D gene TRBD1, 6 bases. The CDR3 extends over 18 amino acids. V was pared by 0 bases and J by 1 base, with 19 bases between. Germline-derived CDR1 and CDR2 are SGDLS and YYNGEE. The CDR3 coding sequence is TGTGCCAGCAGCGTAGAGGGGGGGGGTACTGTCTCGAACACTGAAGCTTTCTTT. Its translation is CASSVEGGGTVSNTEAFF.

The chain links TRBV5-6 to TRBJ2-1; a weak D match, TRBD1 (6 bases). The germline V and J ends were trimmed by 2 bases and 2 bases, with 8 bases remaining between them. Germline V gene lookup returns CDR1 SGHDT and CDR2 YYEEEE. The CDR3 contains 14 residues. The CDR3 protein is CASSLTGTYNEQFF. The DNA for the CDR3 is TGTGCCAGCAGCTTAACAGGGACCTACAATGAGCAGTTCTTC.

This chain joins TRBV19 and TRBJ2-1; 7 bases are shared with TRBD2. V lost 4 bases to trimming and J lost 14 bases; unmatched junction nucleotides: 14. Germline V CDR1 and CDR2: LNHDA, SQIVND (reference sequence). The CDR3 consists of 14 residues. The DNA for the CDR3 is TGTGCCAGTAGTACCTTGGGGGTTAGCGGGCCGGAGTTCTTC. This translates into CASSTLGVSGPEFF.